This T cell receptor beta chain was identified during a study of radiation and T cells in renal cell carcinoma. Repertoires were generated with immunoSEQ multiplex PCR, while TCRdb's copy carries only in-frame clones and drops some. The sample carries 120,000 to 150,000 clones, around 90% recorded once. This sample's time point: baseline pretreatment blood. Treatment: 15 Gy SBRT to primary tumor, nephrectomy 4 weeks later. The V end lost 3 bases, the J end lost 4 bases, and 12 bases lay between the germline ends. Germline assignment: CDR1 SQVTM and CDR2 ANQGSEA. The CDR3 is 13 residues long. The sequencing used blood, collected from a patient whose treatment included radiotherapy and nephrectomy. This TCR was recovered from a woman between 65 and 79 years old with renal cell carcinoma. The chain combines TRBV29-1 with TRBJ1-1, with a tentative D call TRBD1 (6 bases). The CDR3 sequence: CSVETGGRTEAFF. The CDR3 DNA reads TGCAGCGTTGAGACAGGAGGGCGCACTGAAGCTTTCTTT.